This entry features one T cell receptor (beta chain) sequence. This clone has a count of ten or more. Its antigen specificity is not known. Base qualities are not provided; no much larger clone lies one nucleotide away. Using the deep immunoSEQ assay, multiplex PCR amplified TCR CDR3 regions from genomic DNA. Genomic DNA extracted from each cell subset was distributed evenly over all wells of several immunoSEQ 96-well plates, and each plate served as one replicate. For sorted subsets, 200 to 250 ng genomic DNA, equal to tens of thousands of T cell genomes, was loaded into each replicate PCR. The purified libraries were quantified using a Qubit 3.0 fluorometer, sized with a Bioanalyzer 2100, and then quantified again using the KAPA Library Quantification kit. Each immunoSEQ 96-well plate was sequenced on its own single-read 150-cycle Illumina NextSeq 550 flow cell. In the original analysis: Because the immunoSEQ output held only junctional sequences and lacked quality scores, the filtering could not match the filtering applied to full-length reads. Sequences were annotated with PyIR, a Python wrapper for IgBLAST v1.9, and V/J genes and CDR3 were assigned using IMGT germline references. Reads with weak V/J assignments (E-value above 1e-6), missing CDR3, stop codons, out-of-frame junctions, or ambiguous translated residues were removed. V3J clonotypes were defined as sequences sharing the same inferred V gene, J gene, and CDR3 amino acid sequence. Percentage overlap between repertoires was calculated by dividing the number of shared unique clonotypes by the size of the smaller repertoire. Three approaches were used to assess repertoire richness: RTK rarefaction, the Chao1 estimator, and Recon v2.1 estimates of unobserved clonotypes. For all TCRbeta clonotypes obtained by the gDNA method from a few donors, generation probabilities were computed with OLGA. The table comes from immuneACCESS by way of TCRdb, which keeps in-frame sequences with V and J called. Part of the clones is missing from these tables; in studies checked, under half for an unresolved V gene and the rest for unknown reasons. The D gene and trimming were derived from the DNA, and the V and J assignments and clone size from that table. The sample records about 980,000 clones, approximately 76% of which are singletons. Together, the top ten hold approximately 1.5% of the sample.

The donors were healthy, HIV-negative adults with no recently reported acute infections or vaccinations. All donors were Caucasian adults living in Nashville, Tennessee, USA. CD4+ T cells were enriched by magnetic negative selection; naive cells were then positively selected on CD45RA, and the negative fraction formed the memory subset. Blood was obtained by leukapheresis, after which PBMCs were separated by Ficoll-Histopaque density gradient centrifugation and cryopreserved in liquid nitrogen vapor phase. Purity and quantity of every magnetically sorted T cell population were checked by analytical flow cytometry. Genomic DNA was isolated from every sorted fraction and measured by UV absorbance on a Nanodrop 2000c. These data belong to a study of shared clonotypes between healthy human individuals (dated by TCRdb to the early 2020s). As for the study more broadly: The cohort included three men and a couple of women between 18 and 49 years of age. Per donor, three plates each were used for CD4 naive and CD4 memory, two for CD8 naive, and one for CD8 memory. Blood TCR repertoires of roughly 5 healthy adults were deeply sequenced to estimate repertoire size and the extent of clonotype sharing between individuals. To increase sequencing depth and limit assay-specific biases, different laboratories used diverse techniques to prepare libraries and sequence TCR repertoires. Each donor's leukapheresis produced roughly between roughly 0.85 and 10 billion PBMCs.

Results the study describes overall, beyond this receptor: Pairwise subsampling led to the expectation that sequencing depth would affect the degree of clonotype sharing among donors. Incomplete sequencing was indicated by rarefaction of sorted-subset datasets, despite the large sequencing depth. Estimated clonotype richness was generally larger for naive than for memory subsets. Sampling was restricted to blood, and TCR repertoires in tissue are likely to differ from TCR repertoires in blood. The small number of donors limited the genetic and exposure-history diversity represented. When four donors were compared, the shared fraction of clonotypes was around 4.6% for naive CD4, 3% to 4% for naive CD8, about 2.5% for memory CD4, and less than 0.5% for memory CD8. Compared with non-shared clonotypes, the clonotypes found in all four sorted-subset donors had higher generation probabilities.

CDR1 WNHNN and CDR2 SYGVQD were looked up in the germline V gene (reference sequence). V and J lose 5 bases and 0 bases, and a span of 13 bases separates them. The CDR3 contains 16 residues, cysteine and phenylalanine counted. The kept DNA is CDR3 alone, 48 bases in frame from the first base. This sequence originates from a man between 18 and 29 years old in good health. The sequence links TRBV10-1 to TRBJ1-4, with the identity of the D gene unclear. The sequencing input was memory CD4+ T cells sorted from blood. The cell subset or site label, read with the paper, signifies: CD45RA-negative fraction. In nucleotides, the sequence is TGCGCCAGCAGTTCGGGCACCGATGCAACTAATGAAAAACTGTTTTTT. Its protein reads: CASSSGTDATNEKLFF.